Listed here is a single T cell receptor beta chain. Its antigen target is currently unknown. Each CD8+ T cell subset was flow-sorted in triplicate, with approximately 300,000 cells per subset placed directly into RLT lysis buffer. Naive CD8+ T cells were defined stringently as CD45RO-CCR7+CD27+CD95- to exclude memory contaminants. Using standard density gradient centrifugation, peripheral blood mononuclear cells were isolated from buffy coats. A FACSAria III was used to flow-sort naive CD8+ T cells into CXCR3-negative and CXCR3-positive populations. Total RNA was extracted from sorted cells with an RNeasy Mini Kit. Sequencing relied on a NextSeq 550. The Human TCR Profiling Kit (MiLaboratory) was used to prepare UMI-labeled 5' RACE TRB cDNA libraries. The full amount of extracted RNA was used for cDNA synthesis, and the full amount of resulting cDNA was used for PCR amplification. Libraries were prepared in parallel using an identical number of PCR cycles. The paper's processing steps were these. About 53,000 +/- 9,400 unique UMI-labeled TRB cDNA molecules per library were extracted with MIGEC and MiXCR, with at least two reads per UMI required. On average, each library contained about 40,000 +/- 10,000 functional in-frame TRB CDR3 nucleotide clonotypes without stop codons. Diversity metrics, including normalized Shannon-Wiener and Chao1, were computed in VDJtools after downsampling to 5000 UMI-labeled TRB molecules per sample. Clonotype-size-weighted physicochemical properties of the central five CDR3 residues (interaction energy, strength, volume and Kidera factor 4) were computed in VDJtools. TCRdb reprocessed the reads and provides one entry for every CDR3 protein sequence; no DNA is given. These V and J calls originate from TCRdb's pipeline instead of the authors' own analysis. The data table for this sample lists about 51,000 distinct CDR3 sequences. 0.55% to 0.6% of the sample is taken by the ten largest.

CDR1 and CDR2 are read off the germline V gene as SGHTA and FQGTGA. CDR3 length: 16 amino acids, cysteine to phenylalanine. No DNA appears here. The sample belongs to a study of CXCR3-negative and CXCR3-positive naive CD8 T cells (dated by TCRdb to the late 2010s). Some background on the complete study: In total, roughly 150 million TRB reads were obtained, or roughly 1.5 +/- 0.3 million reads per library. Data from 11 donors, pooled across two independent experiments, went into the diversity and physicochemical repertoire analyses. The TRBV-TRBJ cluster analysis covered naive subsets from about 5 donors and memory cells from 3 donors. The paper's findings and limits, for the study overall: Because surface CD5, which is linked to self-reactivity in mice, was comparable between the naive subsets, TCR interaction strength was also inferred from TRB CDR3 physicochemical properties. Comparably high repertoire diversity was found in both naive subsets, whereas much lower repertoire diversity was found in memory CD8+ T cells. Compared with CXCR3-negative naive cells, CXCR3-positive naive cells had TRB CDR3s with higher hydrophobicity (lower Kidera factor 4), lower energy, and higher strength and volume indices. Naive CXCR3-negative and CXCR3-positive cells from the same donor showed similar TRBV-TRBJ usage, whereas memory cells showed distinct patterns. Because CXCR3 expression was partially decreased after cryopreservation, freshly isolated PBMCs were used for most assays.

The specimen was naive CXCR3+ CD8+ T cells from blood. The sample's cell subset or site label is to be understood as: CD45RO-CCR7+CD27+CD95- naive CD8+ T cells expressing CXCR3 (TNR3+). The sequence links TRBV7-3 to TRBJ2-1; the TCRdb D gene call, TRBD1, has no DNA to confirm it. The receptor comes from a human donor in good health. Some clones in this sample may be carry-over from other donors' samples. The CDR3 region: CASSLMDGRGTDEQFF.